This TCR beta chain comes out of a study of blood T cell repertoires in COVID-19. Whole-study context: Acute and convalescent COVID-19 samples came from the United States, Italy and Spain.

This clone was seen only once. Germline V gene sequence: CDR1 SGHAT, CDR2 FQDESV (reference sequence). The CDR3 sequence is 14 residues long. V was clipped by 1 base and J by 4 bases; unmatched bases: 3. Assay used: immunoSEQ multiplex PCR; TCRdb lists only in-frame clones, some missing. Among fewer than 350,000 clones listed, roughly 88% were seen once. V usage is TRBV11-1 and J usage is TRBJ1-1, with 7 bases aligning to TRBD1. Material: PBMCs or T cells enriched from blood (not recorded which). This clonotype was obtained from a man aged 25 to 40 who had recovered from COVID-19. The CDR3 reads CASSLEAGGTEAFF. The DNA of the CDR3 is TGTGCCAGCAGCTTAGAAGCAGGGGGCACTGAAGCTTTCTTT.